The 5 T cell receptor beta chains below come from one sample, sequenced in a study of cytomegalovirus exposure and HLA in healthy donors. The PCR contained 60 Vbeta and 13 Jbeta primers. Clones were read by immunoSEQ multiplex PCR, and TCRdb kept only the in-frame ones, dropping some. Of approximately 150,000 clones listed, around 80% are singletons. Sequenced input: PBMCs. These TCRs come from a man aged 25-40 years in good health and CMV-seronegative.

The chain joins TRBV4-1 to TRBJ1-1; D unresolved. The CDR3 spans 15 residues. The germline V and J ends were trimmed by 4 bases and 1 base, with 13 bases remaining between them. Looked up from germline, CDR1 is MGHRA and CDR2 is YSYEKL. CDR3 amino acids: CASSLREGPNTEAFF. CDR3 nucleotide sequence: TGCGCCAGCAGCCTGCGGGAGGGTCCGAACACTGAAGCTTTCTTT.

The rearrangement joins TRBV19 to TRBJ2-2; TRBD1 is a possible D gene (6 bases). The CDR3 has 15 amino acids. CDR1 and CDR2 (germline): LNHDA, SQIVND (reference sequence). Trimming pared 7 bases from V and 3 bases from J, leaving 15 bases between. The CDR3: CASTTGTLYTGELFF. The CDR3 DNA is TGTGCCAGTACAACCGGGACACTTTACACCGGGGAGCTGTTTTTT.

This chain links TRBV6-4 with TRBJ2-2; D not certain. Germline CDR1 and CDR2: MRHNA and SNTAGT. V was shortened by 2 bases and J by 4 bases, with 8 bases between the two germline ends. The CDR3 contains 14 residues. The CDR3 region has the DNA TGTGCCAGCAGTGACCAGCCGGGCACCGGGGAGCTGTTTTTT. Its protein is CASSDQPGTGELFF.

This clone appeared a few times. This chain links TRBV9 with TRBJ2-7; TRBD2 matches 7 bases. Germline loops: CDR1 SGDLS, CDR2 YYNGEE. CDR3 length: 15 amino acids. With 0 bases clipped from V and 5 bases from J, the junction kept 8 bases outside the gene matches. For the CDR3, the DNA is TGTGCCAGCAGCGTAGATGCGGGGAGGGTTAACGAGCAGTACTTC. It translates to CASSVDAGRVNEQYF.

The V call is TRBV29-1, the J call TRBJ2-2; 10 bases are a match to TRBD2. Trimming at V came to 7 bases and at J to 7 bases, leaving 15 bases not matched to a gene. The germline V gene has CDR1 SQVTM and CDR2 ANQGSEA. The CDR3 is made up of 16 amino acids. The CDR3 region has the DNA TGCAGCGCAGCAGGGACTAGCGAGACCTCTCTCGGGGAGCTGTTTTTT. Residues: CSAAGTSETSLGELFF.